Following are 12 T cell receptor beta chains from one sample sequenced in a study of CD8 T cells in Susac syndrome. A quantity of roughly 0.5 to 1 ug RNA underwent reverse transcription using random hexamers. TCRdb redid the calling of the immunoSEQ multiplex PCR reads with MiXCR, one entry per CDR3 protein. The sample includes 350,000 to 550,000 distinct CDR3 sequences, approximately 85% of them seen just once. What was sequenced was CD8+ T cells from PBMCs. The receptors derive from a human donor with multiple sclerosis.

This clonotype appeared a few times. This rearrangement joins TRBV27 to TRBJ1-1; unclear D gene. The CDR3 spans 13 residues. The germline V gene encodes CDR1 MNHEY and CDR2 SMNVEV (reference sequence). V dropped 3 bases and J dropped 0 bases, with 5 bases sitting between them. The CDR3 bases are TGTGCCAGCAGTTTTTACTTGAACACTGAAGCTTTCTTT. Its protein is CASSFYLNTEAFF.

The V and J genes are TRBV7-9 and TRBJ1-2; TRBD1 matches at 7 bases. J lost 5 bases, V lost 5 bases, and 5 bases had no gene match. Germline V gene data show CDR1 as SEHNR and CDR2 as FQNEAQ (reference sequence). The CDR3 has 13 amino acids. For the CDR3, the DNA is TGTGCCAGCAGCACAGGGGAGGGGTATGGCTACACCTTC. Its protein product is CASSTGEGYGYTF.

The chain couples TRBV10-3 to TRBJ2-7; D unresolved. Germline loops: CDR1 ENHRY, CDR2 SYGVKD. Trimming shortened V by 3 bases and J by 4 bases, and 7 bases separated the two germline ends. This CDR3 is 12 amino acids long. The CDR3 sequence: CAISDKNYEQYF. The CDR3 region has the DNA TGTGCCATCAGTGACAAAAATTACGAGCAGTACTTC.

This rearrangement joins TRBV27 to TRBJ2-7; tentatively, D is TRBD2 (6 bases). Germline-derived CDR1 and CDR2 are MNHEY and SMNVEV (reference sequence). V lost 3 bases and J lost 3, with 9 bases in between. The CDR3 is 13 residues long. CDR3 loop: CASSLGGNYEQYF. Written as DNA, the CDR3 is TGTGCCAGCAGTTTGGGGGGTAACTACGAGCAGTACTTC.

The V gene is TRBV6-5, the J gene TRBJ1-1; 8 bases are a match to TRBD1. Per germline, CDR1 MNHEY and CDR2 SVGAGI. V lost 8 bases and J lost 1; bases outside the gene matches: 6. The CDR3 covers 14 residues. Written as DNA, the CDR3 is TGTGCCAGCCAACCCGGGACAGGGAACACTGAAGCTTTCTTT. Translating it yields CASQPGTGNTEAFF.

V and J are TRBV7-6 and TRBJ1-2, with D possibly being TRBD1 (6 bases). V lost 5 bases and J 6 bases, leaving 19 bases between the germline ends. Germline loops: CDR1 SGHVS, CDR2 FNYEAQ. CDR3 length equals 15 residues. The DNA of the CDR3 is TGTGCCAGCAGCGCGCCGGGACACCCGGTGGATGGCTACACCTTC. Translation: CASSAPGHPVDGYTF.

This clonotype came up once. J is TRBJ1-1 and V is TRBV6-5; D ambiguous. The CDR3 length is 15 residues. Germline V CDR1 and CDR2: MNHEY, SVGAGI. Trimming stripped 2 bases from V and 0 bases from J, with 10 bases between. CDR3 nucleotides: TGTGCCAGCAGTTACGGGCAGATTTTGAACACTGAAGCTTTCTTT. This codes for CASSYGQILNTEAFF.

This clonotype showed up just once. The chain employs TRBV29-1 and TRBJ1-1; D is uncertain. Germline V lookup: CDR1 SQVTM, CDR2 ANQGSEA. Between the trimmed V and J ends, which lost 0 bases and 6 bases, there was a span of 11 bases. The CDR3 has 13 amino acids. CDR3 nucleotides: TGCAGCGTTGAAGATGTTCTCGTACCTGAAGCTTTCTTT. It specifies CSVEDVLVPEAFF. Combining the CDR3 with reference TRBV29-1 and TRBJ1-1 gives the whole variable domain SAVISQKPSRDICQRGTSLTIQCQVDSQVTMMFWYRQQPGQSLTLIATANQGSEATYESGFVIDKFPISRPNLTFSTLTVSNMSPEDSSIYLCSVEDVLVPEAFFGQGTRLTVV.

The CDR3 DNA is TGTGCCTGGGTTCCTTATGGGGCCATTAACACTGAAGCTTTCTTT. It codes for CAWVPYGAINTEAFF. V usage is TRBV30 and J usage is TRBJ1-1; D is possibly TRBD1 (5 bases). There are 15 residues in the CDR3. CDR1 and CDR2 from the germline V gene are GTSNPN and SVGIG (reference sequence). Trimming cost V 5 bases and J 2 bases, with 18 bases left between them.

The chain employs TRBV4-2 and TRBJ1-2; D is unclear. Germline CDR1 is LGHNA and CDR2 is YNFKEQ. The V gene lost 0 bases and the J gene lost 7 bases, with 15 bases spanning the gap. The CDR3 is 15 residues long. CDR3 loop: CASSQERREAVGYTF. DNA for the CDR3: TGTGCCAGCAGCCAAGAACGGCGGGAGGCGGTTGGCTACACCTTC.

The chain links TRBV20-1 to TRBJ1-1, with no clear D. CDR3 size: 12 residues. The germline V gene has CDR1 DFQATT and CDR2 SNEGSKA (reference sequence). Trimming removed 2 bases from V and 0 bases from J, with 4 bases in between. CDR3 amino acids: CSARHLNTEAFF. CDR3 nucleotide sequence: TGCAGTGCTAGACACCTGAACACTGAAGCTTTCTTT.

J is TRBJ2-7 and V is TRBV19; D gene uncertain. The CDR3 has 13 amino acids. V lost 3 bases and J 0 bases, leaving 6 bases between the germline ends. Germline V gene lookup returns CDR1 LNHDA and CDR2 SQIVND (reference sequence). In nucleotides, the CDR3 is TGTGCCAGTAGTATTGACACCTCCTACGAGCAGTACTTC. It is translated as CASSIDTSYEQYF. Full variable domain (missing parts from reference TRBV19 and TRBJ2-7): DGGITQSPKYLFRKEGQNVTLSCEQNLNHDAMYWYRQDPGQGLRLIYYSQIVNDFQKGDIAEGYSVSREKKESFPLTVTSAQKNPTAFYLCASSIDTSYEQYFGPGTRLTVT.